Included here is one TCR beta chain sequence, with context. Its antigen is currently unknown. Germline loops: CDR1 PRHDT, CDR2 FYEKMQ (reference sequence). There are 15 residues in the CDR3. The data are from a study of CXCR3-negative and CXCR3-positive naive CD8 T cells. Whole-study results and caveats: TRBV-TRBJ usage was similar across naive CXCR3 subsets but distinct in memory cells. Comparison of naive cells showed more hydrophobic TRB CDR3s in CXCR3-positive than in CXCR3-negative naive cells.

It was by 5' RACE with UMI labels that the TRB cDNA libraries were prepared. TCRdb reprocessed the 5' RACE reads and keeps a single row for each CDR3 protein, giving no DNA. Here the sample table reports about 150,000 distinct CDR3 sequences. Naive CD8+ T lymphocytes were specified as CD45RO-CCR7+CD27+CD95-. The origin of this receptor is a human donor in good health. Some clones in this sample may be carry-over from other donors' samples. The chain recombines TRBV13 with TRBJ2-7; as DNA is missing, the TRBD2 call by TCRdb cannot be tested. Sequenced material: naive CXCR3+ CD8+ T cells from blood. The subset is: CD45RO-CCR7+CD27+CD95- naive CD8+ T cells expressing CXCR3 (TNR3+). CDR3 in amino acids: CASSLTLQGPYEQYF.